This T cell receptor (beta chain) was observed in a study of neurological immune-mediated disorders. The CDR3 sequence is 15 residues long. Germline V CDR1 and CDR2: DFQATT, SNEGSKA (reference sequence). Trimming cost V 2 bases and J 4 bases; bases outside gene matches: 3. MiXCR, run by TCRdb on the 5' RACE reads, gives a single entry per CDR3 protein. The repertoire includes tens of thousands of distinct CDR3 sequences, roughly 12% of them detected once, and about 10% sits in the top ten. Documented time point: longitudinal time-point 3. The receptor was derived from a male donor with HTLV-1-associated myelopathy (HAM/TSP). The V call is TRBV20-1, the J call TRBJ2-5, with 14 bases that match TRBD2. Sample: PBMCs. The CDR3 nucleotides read TGCAGTGCTAGACCCGGGACTAGCGGGGGAGAGACCCAGTACTTC. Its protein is CSARPGTSGGETQYF.